The rows below give T cell receptor beta chains drawn from one sample of a study of control samples from healthy donors and cancer patients. Assay: immunoSEQ multiplex PCR; the TCRdb copy retains only in-frame clones and omits some. The sample lists 160,000 or so clones, approximately 96% occurring once. Sequenced sample: blood. All receptors come from a woman in her twenties or thirties in good health. CDR3s include the opening cysteine and the closing phenylalanine or tryptophan. Each record gives: CDR3 length, D gene, clone size, V gene, J gene, CDR3 protein, CDR3 DNA. The D gene is left open where the match is weak. Some rows mark clone size as missing; the rest say once, few, many or name a class of expanded clone.

16	TRBD1	NA	TRBV4-1	TRBJ2-7	CASSQDIGTGSYEQYF	TGCGCCAGCAGCCAAGATATAGGGACAGGTTCCTACGAGCAGTACTTC
17	NA	NA	TRBV4-2	TRBJ1-1	CASSQGGGIGGGTEAFF	TGTGCCAGCAGCCAAGGAGGCGGCATCGGTGGGGGCACTGAAGCTTTCTTT
14	NA	NA	TRBV6-1	TRBJ2-7	CASSERLRPYEQYF	TGTGCCAGCAGTGAAAGGCTCAGGCCCTACGAGCAGTACTTC
16	TRBD1	NA	TRBV27	TRBJ1-6	CASSQPPGQGDSPLHF	TGTGCCAGCAGTCAACCGCCAGGACAGGGGGATTCACCCCTCCACTTT
14	NA	once	TRBV11-2	TRBJ1-4	CASSKEAVNEKLFF	TGTGCCAGCAGCAAGGAAGCTGTTAATGAAAAACTGTTTTTT
17	TRBD1	NA	TRBV5-1	TRBJ1-2	CASSEGQGNGAIYGYTF	TGCGCCAGCAGCGAGGGACAGGGGAACGGGGCTATCTATGGCTACACCTTC
14	NA	once	TRBV5-1	TRBJ2-3	CASSPGLLSDTQYF	TGCGCCAGCAGCCCCGGACTCCTCAGTGATACGCAGTATTTT
14	NA	once	TRBV6-5	TRBJ2-5	CASSVTRGQETQYF	TGTGCCAGCAGCGTTACTAGGGGGCAAGAGACCCAGTACTTC
15	TRBD2	NA	TRBV5-1	TRBJ2-2	CASKVAGGNTGELFF	TGCGCCAGCAAGGTAGCGGGAGGGAACACCGGGGAGCTGTTTTTT
13	TRBD1	NA	TRBV28	TRBJ2-5	CASKGQLQETQYF	TGTGCCAGCAAGGGACAGCTACAAGAGACCCAGTACTTC
14	NA	NA	TRBV28	TRBJ1-1	CASSFGGVGTEAFF	TGTGCCAGCAGTTTTGGGGGGGTCGGGACTGAAGCTTTCTTT
13	NA	NA	TRBV15	TRBJ1-2	CATSRGGNYGYTF	TGTGCCACCAGCAGAGGAGGGAACTATGGCTACACCTTC
16	NA	NA	TRBV2	TRBJ1-6	CASSDRSMGLNSPLHF	TGTGCCAGCAGTGACCGCAGTATGGGATTAAATTCACCCCTCCACTTT
12	TRBD1	NA	TRBV28	TRBJ2-2	CASSFGTGGLFF	TGTGCCAGCAGTTTCGGGACAGGGGGACTGTTTTTT
14	TRBD1	once	TRBV5-1	TRBJ1-2	CASSLPTGDYGYTF	TGCGCCAGCAGCTTGCCGACAGGGGACTATGGCTACACCTTC
15	TRBD1	NA	TRBV19	TRBJ1-1	CASSRGTGRVTEAFF	TGTGCCAGTAGTAGAGGGACAGGGAGGGTCACTGAAGCTTTCTTT
13	NA	NA	TRBV24-1	TRBJ1-4	CATSDHRAEKLFF	TGTGCCACCAGTGACCACCGGGCAGAAAAACTGTTTTTT
15	NA	NA	TRBV1	TRBJ1-1	CTSSQVRQANTEAFF	TGCACCAGCAGCCAAGTCCGACAGGCGAACACTGAAGCTTTCTTT
14	NA	NA	TRBV7-3	TRBJ2-1	CASFSGSSYNEQFF	TGTGCATCTTTTAGCGGAAGCTCCTACAATGAGCAGTTCTTC
15	TRBD1	NA	TRBV5-1	TRBJ2-1	CASSSGTGGFNEQFF	TGCGCCAGCAGCTCCGGGACAGGGGGTTTCAATGAGCAGTTCTTC
15	NA	NA	TRBV28	TRBJ2-3	CASSLRQVSTDTQYF	TGTGCCAGCAGTTTAAGACAGGTTAGCACAGATACGCAGTATTTT
18	TRBD2	NA	TRBV4-1	TRBJ2-2	CASSPQRGSLADTGELFF	TGCGCCAGCAGCCCCCAACGAGGAAGTCTAGCGGACACCGGGGAGCTGTTTTTT
14	NA	NA	TRBV30	TRBJ1-5	CAWSVRRGEGPQHF	TGTGCCTGGAGTGTACGTAGGGGGGAGGGGCCCCAGCATTTT